This T cell receptor beta chain was sequenced in a study of identical twins. TCRdb independently ran MiXCR on the 5' RACE reads; one entry per CDR3 protein. The data contain about 1.7 million distinct CDR3 sequences, roughly 35% of them seen just once; the ten biggest clones take up about 0.3%. The sample consisted of cord blood. The receptor's source is a newborn girl in good health.

The CDR3, as DNA: TGTGCCAGCAGGGGAAGTCCACCCCTCCACTTT. Protein: CASRGSPPLHF. The chain links TRBV12-3 or TRBV12-4 to TRBJ1-6; D gene unclear. This CDR3 contains 11 residues. Trimming took 6 bases from V and 11 from J, leaving 8 bases between them.